The 28 T cell receptor beta chains listed next were all sequenced from one sample in a study of fetal regulatory T cell absence and autoimmunity. The protocol was immunoSEQ multiplex PCR, while the TCRdb copy is restricted to in-frame clones and leaves out a portion. The table has around 100,000 clones, 55% to 75% seen once. Sequenced input: pancreas tissue. Receptors were obtained from a male donor with IPEX syndrome.

The chain uses TRBV7-7 and TRBJ2-3; 8 bases are shared with TRBD2. The germline V gene has CDR1 SSHAT and CDR2 FNYEAQ (reference sequence). CDR3 length: 17 residues. Trimming took 5 bases from V and 4 from J; bases not matched to a gene: 14. CDR3 amino acids: CASSPRLGLAGADTQYF. The CDR3 bases are TGTGCCAGCAGCCCACGTCTTGGCCTAGCGGGTGCAGATACGCAGTATTTT.

The chain joins TRBV6-1 to TRBJ2-7; D may be TRBD2 (6 bases). Trimming took off 5 bases at V and 7 bases at J, with 21 bases between the two ends. This CDR3 is 15 amino acids long. Germline V gene sequence: CDR1 MNHNS, CDR2 SASEGT. The CDR3 region has the DNA TGTGCCAGCAGTCGCCGCGGGACTCGAGAGTGGGAGCAGTACTTC. It translates to CASSRRGTREWEQYF.

The chain links TRBV15 to TRBJ2-2, with TRBD1 as a possible D gene (7 bases). The germline gives CDR1 LNHNV, CDR2 YYDKDF (reference sequence). The ends were cut back, 0 bases at V and 4 bases at J, with 9 bases in the middle. The length of the CDR3 is 15 residues. The CDR3 spells CATSRDQGGTGELFF. In DNA, the CDR3 is TGTGCCACCAGCAGAGATCAGGGGGGCACCGGGGAGCTGTTTTTT.

The V and J genes are TRBV5-1 and TRBJ2-1; 13 positions agree with TRBD2. This CDR3 spans 18 amino acids. Germline V lookup: CDR1 SGHRS, CDR2 YFSETQ. V gave up 3 bases and J gave up 5 bases; unmatched junction bases: 11. Written as DNA, the CDR3 is TGCGCCAGCAGCTCCCGGACTAGCGGGAGACACACACACAATGAGCAGTTCTTC. As protein: CASSSRTSGRHTHNEQFF.

The gene calls are TRBV19 and TRBJ2-1; maybe TRBD1 (6 bases). V dropped 7 bases and J dropped 4 bases, with 8 bases sitting between them. Germline V gene lookup returns CDR1 LNHDA and CDR2 SQIVND (reference sequence). This CDR3 has 12 residues. CDR3 DNA sequence: TGTGCCAGTAAAGACAGGTACAATGAGCAGTTCTTC. It yields the protein CASKDRYNEQFF.

The CDR3 region is CASSLGHSYEQYF. The CDR3, as DNA: TGTGCCAGCAGCCTAGGACACAGCTACGAGCAGTACTTC. The V and J genes are TRBV7-8 and TRBJ2-7; the D gene is possibly TRBD1 (5 bases). The CDR3 consists of 13 residues. The germline CDR1 and CDR2 sequences are SGHVS and FQNEAQ. The V end was cut by 5 bases, the J end by 3 bases, with 11 bases between.

This chain connects TRBV7-2 to TRBJ1-1, with 7 bases lining up with TRBD1. The CDR3 is made up of 14 amino acids. Trimming removed 2 bases from V and 4 bases from J; junction bases left unmatched: 4. Germline CDR1 reads SGHTA; CDR2 reads FQGNSA. The CDR3 DNA is TGTGCCAGCAGCTTAAACGCAGGGGGCACTGAAGCTTTCTTT. It codes for CASSLNAGGTEAFF.

This clone appeared a few times. V is TRBV19 and J is TRBJ2-5; 7 bases align to TRBD2. The J segment lost 5 bases and the V segment lost 3 bases, leaving 3 bases of the junction unmatched. CDR3 length equals 13 residues. The germline V gene encodes CDR1 LNHDA and CDR2 SQIVND (reference sequence). CDR3 in amino acids: CASSIGGRETQYF. CDR3 nucleotide sequence: TGTGCCAGTAGTATCGGGGGGAGGGAGACCCAGTACTTC.

The V and J genes are TRBV7-7 and TRBJ2-3; unclear D gene. The CDR3 loop spans 13 amino acids. Between the trimmed V and J ends, which lost 2 bases and 4 bases, there was a span of 7 bases. Germline V CDR1 and CDR2: SSHAT, FNYEAQ (reference sequence). The CDR3: CASSLIVADTQYF. The CDR3 DNA reads TGTGCCAGCAGCTTAATCGTTGCAGATACGCAGTATTTT.

Regarding this clone: Germline is not matched at one junction end, which may reflect a read error. V gene TRBV4-2 combines with J gene TRBJ2-7; D not certain. The length of the CDR3 is 8 residues. Germline values: CDR1 LGHNA, CDR2 YNFKEQ. As DNA, the CDR3 is TGTGCCAGCAGCCAAACACTCTTC. Translated: CASSQTLF.

The chain has TRBV11-2 and TRBJ2-3, with 12 bases matching TRBD2. Per germline, CDR1 SGHAT and CDR2 FQNNGV. The CDR3 sequence is 15 residues long. With 4 bases clipped from V and 3 bases from J, the junction kept 2 bases outside the gene matches. The CDR3 protein is CASSWTSGATDTQYF. Written as DNA, the CDR3 is TGTGCCAGCAGCTGGACTAGCGGGGCAACAGATACGCAGTATTTT.

V is TRBV9 and J is TRBJ2-1; no clear D gene. The CDR3 runs 13 residues. V lost 0 bases and J 6 bases, leaving 7 bases between the germline ends. Germline assignment: CDR1 SGDLS and CDR2 YYNGEE. The CDR3 is CASSVEASNEQFF. CDR3 in DNA: TGTGCCAGCAGCGTAGAGGCTAGCAATGAGCAGTTCTTC.

This clone was observed a single time. This sequence joins TRBV4-2 and TRBJ2-3; D uncertain. The germline CDR1 and CDR2 sequences are LGHNA and YNFKEQ. This CDR3 is built from 14 residues. The V end lost 4 bases, the J end lost 0 bases, and 8 bases lay between the germline ends. This CDR3 reads CASSPTSSTDTQYF. The CDR3 DNA reads TGTGCCAGCAGCCCAACTTCTAGCACAGATACGCAGTATTTT.

The chain couples TRBV5-4 to TRBJ2-1, with D maybe TRBD1 (5 bases). The CDR3 length is 14 residues. Looked up from germline, CDR1 is SGHNT and CDR2 is YYREEE (reference sequence). V dropped 0 bases and J dropped 4 bases, with 8 bases sitting between them. Here the CDR3 reads CASSLVAGYNEQFF. DNA for the CDR3: TGTGCCAGCAGCTTGGTTGCAGGGTACAATGAGCAGTTCTTC.

This clone was found a few times. The chain carries TRBV12-5 and TRBJ2-5; D is possibly TRBD2 (5 bases). The CDR3 loop spans 16 amino acids. Germline CDR1 and CDR2: LGHNT and FRNRAP. V was trimmed by 0 bases and J by 2 bases, leaving 13 bases between them. CDR3 bases: TGTGCTAGTGGTTTGGTACTACAACGGGGTCAAGAGACCCAGTACTTC. Its protein product is CASGLVLQRGQETQYF.

The chain couples TRBV7-9 to TRBJ2-7; a weak D match, TRBD2 (5 bases). The CDR3 has 12 residues. V gave up 3 bases and J gave up 2 bases, with 5 bases separating them. Germline loops: CDR1 SEHNR, CDR2 FQNEAQ (reference sequence). CDR3 nucleotide sequence: TGTGCCAGCAGCTTTAGCGCCTACGAGCAGTACTTC. Protein sequence: CASSFSAYEQYF.

The chain recombines TRBV5-1 with TRBJ2-3; perhaps D is TRBD1 or TRBD2 (6 bases each). Trimming stripped 0 bases from V and 5 bases from J, with 13 bases between. The CDR3 is 15 amino acids. Germline loops: CDR1 SGHRS, CDR2 YFSETQ. The CDR3 loop reads CASSLGGGPGDTQYF. The CDR3 nucleotides are TGCGCCAGCAGCTTGGGAGGGGGGCCGGGAGATACGCAGTATTTT.

This clone was detected once. The rearrangement links TRBV5-8 to TRBJ2-5; 7 nucleotides agree with TRBD1. This CDR3 spans 15 amino acids. J gave up 2 bases and V 2 bases, and 6 bases lay outside the gene matches. Germline CDR1 SGHTS, CDR2 YDEGEE. This chain's CDR3 is CASSFGQESQETQYF. The CDR3 DNA reads as TGTGCCAGCAGCTTCGGACAGGAGTCACAAGAGACCCAGTACTTC.

The rearrangement joins TRBV13 to TRBJ2-3; 8 bases are a match to TRBD2. J gave up 6 bases and V 5 bases, and 4 bases lay outside the gene matches. Germline CDR1 PRHDT, CDR2 FYEKMQ (reference sequence). CDR3 length: 13 amino acids. CDR3 residues: CASSGTGGDTQYF. In DNA, the CDR3 is TGTGCCAGCAGCGGTACGGGGGGGGATACGCAGTATTTT.

This clone has more than one count but fewer than ten. CDR3 DNA sequence: TGTGCCTGGAGTTCCCTCCGGGACAGGGGACAGCCCCAGCATTTT. Its translation is CAWSSLRDRGQPQHF. The chain is built from TRBV30 and TRBJ1-5, with 10 bases lining up with TRBD1. The CDR3 totals 15 residues. V shed 2 bases and J 7 bases; nucleotides not matched to a gene: 8. The germline V gene has CDR1 GTSNPN and CDR2 SVGIG (reference sequence).

In this sample, this clone turned up a few times. The rearrangement uses TRBV4-2 and TRBJ1-5, with 7 bases fitting TRBD1. J lost 0 bases, V lost 1 base, and 9 bases had no gene match. There are 18 residues in the CDR3. Germline values: CDR1 LGHNA, CDR2 YNFKEQ. The CDR3 DNA sequence: TGTGCCAGCAGCCAAGCCGTTACAGGGGCGGGTAGCAATCAGCCCCAGCATTTT. Translating gives CASSQAVTGAGSNQPQHF.

The CDR3 coding sequence is TGTGCCAGCAGTTACTCGGTGGGCACTGAAGCTTTCTTT. This gives the protein CASSYSVGTEAFF. The rearrangement links TRBV6-5 to TRBJ1-1; D uncertain. The germline gives CDR1 MNHEY, CDR2 SVGAGI. V dropped 0 bases and J dropped 4 bases, with 6 bases sitting between them. This CDR3 comprises 13 residues.

The chain links TRBV5-4 to TRBJ2-5; possibly TRBD1 or TRBD2 for D (5 bases each). Germline lookup yields CDR1 SGHNT and CDR2 YYREEE (reference sequence). V shed 3 bases and J shed 5 bases, with 17 bases lying between them. CDR3 length equals 15 residues. The CDR3 DNA reads as TGTGCCAGCAGCTCACCATCGAGGGCAGGGGAGACCCAGTACTTC. Amino acids: CASSSPSRAGETQYF.

This sequence joins TRBV19 and TRBJ1-4, with TRBD1 matching 9 bases. In germline, CDR1 is LNHDA, CDR2 SQIVND (reference sequence). The CDR3 sequence is 15 residues long. The ends lost 4 bases at V and 4 bases at J; junction bases unmatched: 4. The CDR3 spells CASSRGTGFNEKLFF. For the CDR3, the DNA is TGTGCCAGTAGTAGAGGGACAGGGTTTAATGAAAAACTGTTTTTT.

The chain carries TRBV4-3 and TRBJ1-2, with 8 bases aligning to TRBD1. This CDR3 contains 16 residues. V was pared by 2 bases and J by 6 bases, with 11 bases of the junction left unmatched. Germline V gene sequence: CDR1 LGHNA, CDR2 YSLEER. Written as DNA, the CDR3 is TGCGCCAGCAGCCAAAGCTGGACAGGGTTGGTGGATGGCTACACCTTC. Translated: CASSQSWTGLVDGYTF.

The rearrangement links TRBV5-6 to TRBJ1-2, with D possibly TRBD1 on 6 matching bases. The CDR3 runs 18 residues. Per the germline V gene, CDR1 is SGHDT and CDR2 is YYEEEE. V was trimmed by 4 bases and J by 5 bases, leaving 27 bases between them. CDR3 in amino acids: CASSPRGGQGQFWYGYTF. CDR3 DNA sequence: TGTGCCAGCAGCCCCCGTGGTGGGCAGGGGCAATTCTGGTATGGCTACACCTTC.

The sample holds a few counts of this clone. The chain uses TRBV18 and TRBJ1-5, with 8 bases lining up with TRBD1. Germline lookup yields CDR1 KGHSH and CDR2 LQKENI. This CDR3 has 15 amino acids. J was trimmed by 4 bases and V by 6 bases; bases with no gene match: 8. CDR3 residues: CASSPTGEGNQPQHF. The CDR3 DNA is TGTGCCAGCTCCCCGACAGGGGAGGGTAATCAGCCCCAGCATTTT.

The V gene is TRBV14, the J gene TRBJ2-7; 7 bases are a match to TRBD1. Germline V CDR1 and CDR2: SGHDN, FVKESK. Trimming cost V 0 bases and J 7 bases; bases outside gene matches: 9. This CDR3 has 15 residues. The CDR3 DNA sequence: TGTGCCAGCAGCCAAGAGAAAGGGGGCCCTCAAGAGCAGTACTTC. Translated, it gives CASSQEKGGPQEQYF. The whole variable domain, remainder taken from reference TRBV14 and TRBJ2-7, is EAGVTQFPSHSVIEKGQTVTLRCDPISGHDNLYWYRRVMGKEIKFLLHFVKESKQDESGMPNNRFLAERTGGTYSTLKVQPAELEDSGVYFCASSQEKGGPQEQYFGPGTRLTVT.